This TCR beta chain was sequenced during a study of radiotherapy plus CTLA-4 blockade in lung cancer. The protocol was immunoSEQ multiplex PCR, while the TCRdb copy is restricted to in-frame clones and leaves out a portion. The sample has about 73,000 clones, around nine tenths seen once. V was pared by 2 bases and J by 0 bases, with 8 bases between. CDR3 size: 14 residues. Germline V gene data show CDR1 as GTSNPN and CDR2 as SVGIG (reference sequence). The chain recombines TRBV30 with TRBJ1-3; D gene uncertain. The sequence derives from a human donor with non-small cell lung cancer that progressed on radiotherapy plus ipilimumab. This specimen consisted of peripheral blood, obtained from a patient treated with radiotherapy plus ipilimumab. The CDR3 protein is CAWSPTNSGNTIYF. CDR3 sequence (DNA): TGTGCCTGGAGTCCGACGAACTCTGGAAACACCATATATTTT.